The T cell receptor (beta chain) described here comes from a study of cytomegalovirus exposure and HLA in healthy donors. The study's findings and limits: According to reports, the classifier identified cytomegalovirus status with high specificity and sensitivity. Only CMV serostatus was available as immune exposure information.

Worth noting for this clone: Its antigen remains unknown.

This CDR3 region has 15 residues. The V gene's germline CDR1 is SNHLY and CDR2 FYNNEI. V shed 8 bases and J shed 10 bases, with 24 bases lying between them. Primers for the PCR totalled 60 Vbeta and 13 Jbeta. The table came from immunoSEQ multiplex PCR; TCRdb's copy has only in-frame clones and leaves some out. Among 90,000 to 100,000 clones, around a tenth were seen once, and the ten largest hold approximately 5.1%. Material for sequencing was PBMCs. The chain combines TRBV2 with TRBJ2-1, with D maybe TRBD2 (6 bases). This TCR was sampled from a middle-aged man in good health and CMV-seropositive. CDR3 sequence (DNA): TGTGCCAGCGGGGCTGCGGGCCTGCGGGGCCCGGAGCAGTTCTTC. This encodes CASGAAGLRGPEQFF. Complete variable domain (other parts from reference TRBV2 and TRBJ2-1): EPEVTQTPSHQVTQMGQEVILRCVPISNHLYFYWYRQILGQKVEFLVSFYNNEISEKSEIFDDQFSVERPDGSNFTLKIRSTKLEDSAMYFCASGAAGLRGPEQFFGPGTRLTVL.